These 18 T cell receptor beta chains share one sample of origin, sequenced in a study of chemoradiotherapy in HPV16-positive cancers. Data came from immunoSEQ multiplex PCR; TCRdb stores just in-frame clones and leaves some out. The data hold 25,000 to 35,000 clones, with 70% to 90% observed a single time. Here the sequenced sample was blood, taken from a patient who underwent chemoradiotherapy. These receptors were collected from a human donor with HPV-associated anogenital cancer.

The chain couples TRBV9 to TRBJ1-6, with D possibly TRBD1 on 5 matching bases. This CDR3 has 13 amino acids. Trimming removed 4 bases from V and 10 bases from J, with 12 bases in between. Germline lookup yields CDR1 SGDLS and CDR2 YYNGEE. The CDR3 nucleotides are TGTGCCAGCAGCCCCCAGGGCTCCTCACCCCTCCACTTT. Residues: CASSPQGSSPLHF.

Notes on this clone: Different DNA sequences within this sample yield the same CDR3. The chain couples TRBV19 to TRBJ1-1; D is ambiguous. Trimming shortened V by 1 base and J by 4 bases, and 7 bases separated the two germline ends. Germline-derived CDR1 and CDR2 are LNHDA and SQIVND (reference sequence). There are 13 residues in the CDR3. The CDR3 spells CASSIASGTEAFF. In nucleotides, the CDR3 is TGTGCCAGTAGTATAGCCTCGGGCACTGAAGCTTTCTTT.

This chain uses TRBV11-2 with TRBJ1-1; D not certain. The V end was cut by 4 bases, the J end by 6 bases, with 18 bases between. The CDR3 loop spans 15 amino acids. Germline V CDR1 and CDR2: SGHAT, FQNNGV. In DNA, the CDR3 is TGTGCCAGCAGCTATTACCAGTCAGGTTTAGCTGAAGCTTTCTTT. It encodes CASSYYQSGLAEAFF.

The rearrangement joins TRBV4-1 to TRBJ2-1, with 9 bases aligning to TRBD2. Losses at the gene ends were 1 base for V and 10 bases for J; bases not matched to a gene: 8. Germline V gives CDR1 MGHRA, CDR2 YSYEKL. This CDR3 is built from 15 residues. The chain's CDR3 is CASSQGFGLASEQFF. Written as DNA, the CDR3 is TGCGCCAGCAGCCAAGGATTCGGACTAGCGAGCGAGCAGTTCTTC.

This rearrangement joins TRBV7-2 to TRBJ1-3; D perhaps matches TRBD1 (5 bases). The CDR3 contains 15 residues. Trimming stripped 3 bases from V and 4 bases from J, with 13 bases between. Per germline, CDR1 SGHTA and CDR2 FQGNSA. The CDR3 protein is CASSLGQGMGNTIYF. The CDR3 bases are TGTGCCAGCAGCTTGGGGCAGGGAATGGGAAACACCATATATTTT.

This clone was observed a single time. The V and J genes are TRBV4-2 and TRBJ1-2; D unclear. V gave up 0 bases and J gave up 3 bases, with 11 bases separating them. In germline, CDR1 is LGHNA, CDR2 YNFKEQ. This CDR3 region has 15 residues. This chain's CDR3 is CASSQDLKTDYGYTF. DNA of the CDR3: TGTGCCAGCAGCCAAGATCTCAAGACGGACTATGGCTACACCTTC.

The chain combines TRBV19 with TRBJ1-6; tentative D call: TRBD1 (5 bases). Germline V gene sequence: CDR1 LNHDA, CDR2 SQIVND (reference sequence). This CDR3 contains 15 residues. Trimming removed 4 bases from V and 6 bases from J, with 13 bases in between. In DNA form, the CDR3 reads TGTGCCAGTAGTAAAAGTCGGGGCGGTAATTCACCCCTCCACTTT. Its protein product is CASSKSRGGNSPLHF.

This clone was found a few times. The chain combines TRBV7-8 with TRBJ1-6; D remains unclear. Germline assignment: CDR1 SGHVS and CDR2 FQNEAQ. The CDR3 contains 16 residues. V lost 0 bases to trimming and J lost 8 bases, with 14 bases between them. CDR3 coding DNA: TGTGCCAGCAGCTTAGCTGTGAGGTGGGTTGATTCACCCCTCCACTTT. It is translated as CASSLAVRWVDSPLHF.

The CDR3 loop reads CAISRTGVKNTDTQYF. CDR3 coding DNA: TGTGCCATCAGTAGGACAGGGGTTAAAAACACAGATACGCAGTATTTT. The J gene is TRBJ2-3, the V gene TRBV10-3; 9 positions match TRBD1. The CDR3 has 16 residues. CDR1 ENHRY and CDR2 SYGVKD come from the germline V gene. The ends lost 5 bases at V and 2 bases at J; junction bases unmatched: 8.

This rearrangement joins TRBV5-1 to TRBJ2-7, with D possibly being TRBD1 (8 bases). The CDR3 sequence is 15 residues long. Germline loops: CDR1 SGHRS, CDR2 YFSETQ. V shed 4 bases and J shed 2 bases, with 16 bases lying between them. The DNA for the CDR3 is TGCGCCAGCAGCACGACAGGGGAGGGAACCTACGAGCAGTACTTC. Protein product: CASSTTGEGTYEQYF.

This chain uses TRBV4-2 with TRBJ1-5, with TRBD1 matching over 10 bases. CDR1 is LGHNA and CDR2 is YNFKEQ in the germline V gene. The length of the CDR3 is 15 residues. Losses at the gene ends were 1 base for V and 6 bases for J; bases not matched to a gene: 3. CDR3 sequence reads: CASSQGQGAGQPQHF. In nucleotides, the CDR3 is TGTGCCAGCAGCCAAGGACAGGGGGCCGGTCAGCCCCAGCATTTT.

The genes are TRBV5-6 and TRBJ1-5, with D unclear. The CDR3 sequence is 14 residues long. V was shortened by 0 bases and J by 1 base, with 5 bases between the two germline ends. Germline CDR1 is SGHDT and CDR2 is YYEEEE. For the CDR3, the DNA is TGTGCCAGCAGCTTGGCAGGCAGCAATCAGCCCCAGCATTTT. Translation gives CASSLAGSNQPQHF.

The chain has TRBV7-9 and TRBJ2-3, with D possibly being TRBD1 (6 bases). The germline gives CDR1 SEHNR, CDR2 FQNEAQ (reference sequence). With 5 bases removed from V and 4 bases from J, the gap between germline ends came to 22 bases. The CDR3 has 17 amino acids. Here the CDR3 DNA reads TGTGCCAGCAGCATATCCTCGCCCGGGACAAGCCCAGATACGCAGTATTTT. Its translation is CASSISSPGTSPDTQYF.

V is TRBV18 and J is TRBJ2-5; tentative D call: TRBD2 (6 bases). V was pared by 0 bases and J by 2 bases, with 7 bases between. This CDR3 is built from 14 residues. Per the germline V gene, CDR1 is KGHSH and CDR2 is LQKENI. CDR3 protein: CASSPPAGQETQYF. The CDR3 nucleotides read TGTGCCAGCTCACCACCGGCGGGACAAGAGACCCAGTACTTC.

The chain is built from TRBV7-9 and TRBJ1-2; no clear D gene. CDR1 and CDR2 from the germline V gene are SEHNR and FQNEAQ (reference sequence). Trimming cost V 1 base and J 7 bases, with 7 bases left between them. The length of the CDR3 is 12 residues. The CDR3 protein is CASSLGVAGYTF. DNA for the CDR3: TGTGCCAGCAGCTTAGGGGTGGCTGGCTACACCTTC.

The chain couples TRBV7-9 to TRBJ2-5; 12 nucleotides line up with TRBD2. J lost 2 bases, V lost 1 base, and 8 bases had no gene match. This CDR3 region has 18 residues. Germline CDR1 reads SEHNR; CDR2 reads FQNEAQ (reference sequence). The CDR3 coding sequence is TGTGCCAGCAGCTTAGATCTCCGACTAGCGGGGGCACAAGAGACCCAGTACTTC. This sequence encodes CASSLDLRLAGAQETQYF.

V and J are TRBV5-1 and TRBJ2-7; TRBD1 agrees at 7 bases. Per the germline V gene, CDR1 is SGHRS and CDR2 is YFSETQ. CDR3 size: 16 residues. Losses at the gene ends were 3 bases for V and 1 base for J; bases not matched to a gene: 10. Here the CDR3 DNA reads TGCGCCAGCAGCTGGTTTACAGGGGTGGTTTCCTACGAGCAGTACTTC. Its protein product is CASSWFTGVVSYEQYF.

This sequence joins TRBV7-2 and TRBJ1-6, with D hard to call. V was shortened by 0 bases and J by 7 bases, with 13 bases between the two germline ends. Germline CDR1 reads SGHTA; CDR2 reads FQGNSA. This CDR3 region has 16 residues. CDR3 in DNA: TGTGCCAGCAGCTTAGCCACAGCCTCGGCCAATTCACCCCTCCACTTT. It translates to CASSLATASANSPLHF.